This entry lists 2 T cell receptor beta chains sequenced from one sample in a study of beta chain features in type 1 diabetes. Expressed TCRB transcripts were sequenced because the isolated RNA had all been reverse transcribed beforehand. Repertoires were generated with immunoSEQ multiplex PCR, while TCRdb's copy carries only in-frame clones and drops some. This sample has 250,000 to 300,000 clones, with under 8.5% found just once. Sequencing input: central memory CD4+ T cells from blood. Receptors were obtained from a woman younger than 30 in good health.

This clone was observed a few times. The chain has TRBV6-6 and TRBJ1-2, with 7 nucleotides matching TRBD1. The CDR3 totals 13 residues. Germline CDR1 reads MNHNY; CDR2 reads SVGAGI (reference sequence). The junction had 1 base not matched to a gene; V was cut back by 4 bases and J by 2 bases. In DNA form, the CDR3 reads TGTGCCAGCAGTTCAGGGGGGAACTATGGCTACACCTTC. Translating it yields CASSSGGNYGYTF.

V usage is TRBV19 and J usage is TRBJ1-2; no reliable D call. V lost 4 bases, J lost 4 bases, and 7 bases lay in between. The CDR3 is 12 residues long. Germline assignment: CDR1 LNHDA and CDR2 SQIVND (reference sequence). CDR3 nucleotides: TGTGCCAGTAGTAGGGCAAGCTATGGCTACACCTTC. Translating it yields CASSRASYGYTF.